A selection of T cell receptor beta chains follows, all from one sample in a study of T-cell memory formation after mild COVID-19. TCRdb re-called the 5' RACE reads with MiXCR, one entry per CDR3 protein. The sample holds about 620,000 distinct CDR3 sequences, roughly 18% seen once. The sample was PBMCs or a T cell subset sorted from them (not recorded which). These receptors were obtained from an adult woman who had mild COVID-19 (a few samples of this study predate the infection). Cell type and time point are not known. Each CDR3 is given without its conserved first and last residue. Fields, in order: V gene, J gene, CDR3 protein.

>TRBV7-2|TRBJ2-7
ASSLDSPRVNEQY
>TRBV29-1|TRBJ2-5
SVDPGGVGTQY
>TRBV7-9|TRBJ1-1
ASSPVATGGRSVAF
>TRBV7-2|TRBJ2-7
ASRPTGGGTYEQY
>TRBV20-1|TRBJ2-7
SALGGTSYEQY
>TRBV5-1|TRBJ2-1
ASSLGSGGISYNEQF
>TRBV7-3|TRBJ2-4
ASSPGMSKNIQY
>TRBV14|TRBJ2-7
ASSQVGHWGEQY
>TRBV7-8|TRBJ2-7
ASSDAQGFWEQY
>TRBV4-3|TRBJ1-3
ASSQEDSFSGNTIY
>TRBV9|TRBJ1-2
ASSTPGTGMYGYT
>TRBV12-3/TRBV12-4|TRBJ2-5
ASSLRGGAQETQY
>TRBV12-3/TRBV12-4|TRBJ1-2
ASRGRDRGSYGYT
>TRBV19|TRBJ2-7
ASSGYPEVTYEQY
>TRBV18|TRBJ2-7
ASSATETSGTYEQY
>TRBV7-9|TRBJ2-5
ASSSPNGQETQY
>TRBV15|TRBJ2-5
ATSGGSKTQY